Listed here are 21 T cell receptor beta chains from one sample, sequenced in a study of PD-1 blockade in classical Hodgkin lymphoma. Measured with immunoSEQ multiplex PCR; TCRdb has only the in-frame clones, and not every one. The repertoire consists of 8,000 to 8,500 clones, with roughly 80% occurring once and the leading ten covering 26%. Time point of the sample: cycle 4 day 1 (C4D1), after more than 5 weeks of nivolumab. Every patient experienced relapse after autologous stem cell transplantation, and brentuximab vedotin exposure varied. CD8+ T cell isolation from thawed PBMCs was performed by magnetic negative selection. The material sequenced was CD8+ T cells from blood, taken before the fourth cycle of nivolumab. Receptor source: a human donor with classical Hodgkin lymphoma.

The V and J genes are TRBV18 and TRBJ2-1; D gene unclear. The V gene lost 6 bases and the J gene lost 1 base, with 16 bases spanning the gap. The CDR3 is 16 amino acids. In germline, CDR1 is KGHSH, CDR2 LQKENI. The CDR3 loop reads CASSRTTMGSYNEQFF. CDR3 in DNA: TGTGCCAGCTCTCGAACCACGATGGGGTCCTACAATGAGCAGTTCTTC. Using reference TRBV18 and TRBJ2-1 for the parts outside the CDR3, the full variable domain is NAGVMQNPRHLVRRRGQEARLRCSPMKGHSHVYWYRQLPEEGLKFMVYLQKENIIDESGMPKERFSAEFPKEGPSILRIQQVVRGDSAAYFCASSRTTMGSYNEQFFGPGTRLTVL.

This chain uses TRBV5-6 with TRBJ2-3; the D gene could be TRBD1 or TRBD2 (6 bases each). This CDR3 contains 19 residues. V shed 4 bases and J shed 6 bases, with 30 bases lying between them. Germline CDR1 reads SGHDT; CDR2 reads YYEEEE. The chain's CDR3 is CASSTAGEEVQRNRDTQYF. CDR3 nucleotide sequence: TGTGCCAGCAGCACGGCAGGGGAGGAGGTTCAAAGGAATCGGGATACGCAGTATTTT.

The rearrangement joins TRBV29-1 to TRBJ2-7; possible D gene TRBD1, 6 bases. The CDR3 has 11 residues. V lost 6 bases to trimming and J lost 3 bases, with 9 bases between them. CDR1 and CDR2 (germline): SQVTM, ANQGSEA. CDR3: CSVVDSYEQYF. In DNA, the CDR3 is TGCAGCGTCGTGGACAGCTACGAGCAGTACTTC.

This clone showed up just once. The rearrangement joins TRBV6-6 to TRBJ2-7; D unclear. Germline values: CDR1 MNHNY, CDR2 SVGAGI (reference sequence). Trimming took off 2 bases at V and 3 bases at J, with 5 bases between the two ends. The CDR3 is 12 amino acids. The chain's CDR3 is CASSYMDYEQYF. Written as DNA, the CDR3 is TGTGCCAGCAGTTACATGGACTACGAGCAGTACTTC.

This clone occurred a few times. The chain couples TRBV7-9 to TRBJ1-5; 8 bases are shared with TRBD1. Germline V CDR1 and CDR2: SEHNR, FQNEAQ (reference sequence). This CDR3 is built from 14 residues. V shed 5 bases, J shed 2 bases, and the junction held 2 bases outside the gene matches. Here the CDR3 reads CASSPGQGNQPQHF. The DNA for the CDR3 is TGTGCCAGCAGCCCGGGACAGGGCAATCAGCCCCAGCATTTT.

This clone was detected once. The rearrangement uses TRBV28 and TRBJ1-3, with TRBD1 as a possible D gene (5 bases). This CDR3 is built from 14 residues. V gave up 5 bases and J gave up 2 bases, with 10 bases separating them. Germline V CDR1 and CDR2: MDHEN, SYDVKM. CDR3 amino acids: CASSAAGAGNTIYF. The CDR3 region has the DNA TGTGCCAGCAGTGCCGCGGGGGCTGGAAACACCATATATTTT.

This chain links TRBV4-1 with TRBJ1-4; a weak D match, TRBD1 (5 bases). CDR1 and CDR2 from the germline V gene are MGHRA and YSYEKL. V was trimmed by 2 bases and J by 4 bases, leaving 17 bases between them. CDR3 length equals 17 residues. The CDR3 nucleotides read TGCGCCAGCAGCCAAACCCTTTGGGGGAACATTAATGAAAAACTGTTTTTT. Amino acids: CASSQTLWGNINEKLFF.

The chain joins TRBV27 to TRBJ1-1; tentatively, D is TRBD1 (5 bases). V gave up 8 bases and J gave up 10 bases, with 23 bases separating them. CDR1 MNHEY and CDR2 SMNVEV come from the germline V gene (reference sequence). The CDR3 runs to 14 residues. In nucleotides, the CDR3 is TGTGCCAGCCGAGGGTTCCGAATGCAGGGTGGAGCTTTCTTT. Translating gives CASRGFRMQGGAFF.

About this clone itself: Its ends do not fully match the called genes, so a read error is possible. The J gene is TRBJ2-3, the V gene TRBV7-2; 10 nucleotides agree with TRBD2. This CDR3 contains 11 residues. CDR1 is SGHTA and CDR2 is FQGNSA in the germline V gene. CDR3 residues: CASSLGTSDNF. The CDR3 bases are TGTGCCAGCAGCCTCGGGACTAGCGACAATTTT.

This clone has just one count. The genes are TRBV7-6 and TRBJ1-1, with TRBD1 as a possible D gene (6 bases). Trimming took 5 bases from V and 0 from J, leaving 10 bases between them. Per the germline V gene, CDR1 is SGHVS and CDR2 is FNYEAQ. The length of the CDR3 is 14 residues. Written as DNA, the CDR3 is TGTGCCAGCAGCGAAGACAGGTTGAACACTGAAGCTTTCTTT. It translates to CASSEDRLNTEAFF. Full variable domain (missing parts from reference TRBV7-6 and TRBJ1-1): GAGVSQSPRYKVTKRGQDVALRCDPISGHVSLYWYRQALGQGPEFLTYFNYEAQQDKSGLPNDRFSAERPEGSISTLTIQRTEQRDSAMYRCASSEDRLNTEAFFGQGTRLTVV.

In nucleotides, the CDR3 is TGTGCCAGCAGTGCTAGCGGGGGCACAGATACGCAGTATTTT. Translated, it gives CASSASGGTDTQYF. The chain joins TRBV6-4 to TRBJ2-3; 9 positions agree with TRBD2. The CDR3 is 14 amino acids. J gave up 1 base and V 4 bases, and 0 bases lay outside the gene matches. Germline-derived CDR1 and CDR2 are MRHNA and SNTAGT.

CDR3 region: CASSGSGGPENYGYTF. The CDR3 coding sequence is TGTGCCAGCAGCGGCTCAGGGGGCCCGGAGAACTATGGCTACACCTTC. V usage is TRBV11-2 and J usage is TRBJ1-2; 8 positions match TRBD1. Germline CDR1 is SGHAT and CDR2 is FQNNGV. This CDR3 is 16 amino acids long. V lost 5 bases, J lost 2 bases, and 10 bases stayed unmatched.

This chain connects TRBV29-1 to TRBJ2-5; TRBD2 matches at 11 bases. V trimming: 3 bases; J trimming: 3 bases; junction bases outside the gene matches: 9. Germline CDR1 and CDR2: SQVTM and ANQGSEA. There are 16 residues in the CDR3. The CDR3 is CSVDGLAGGGEETQYF. DNA of the CDR3: TGCAGCGTTGATGGTCTAGCGGGGGGAGGAGAAGAGACCCAGTACTTC.

V usage is TRBV5-8 and J usage is TRBJ2-2, with TRBD1 as a possible D gene (6 bases). The CDR3 is 14 residues long. V was shortened by 0 bases and J by 5 bases, with 8 bases between the two germline ends. The V gene's germline CDR1 is SGHTS and CDR2 YDEGEE. CDR3: CASSLVQGTGELFF. CDR3 DNA: TGTGCCAGCAGCTTGGTTCAGGGGACCGGGGAGCTGTTTTTT.

The chain couples TRBV12-5 to TRBJ2-7; D uncertain. The length of the CDR3 is 12 residues. Germline lookup yields CDR1 LGHNT and CDR2 FRNRAP. V lost 8 bases to trimming and J lost 4 bases, with 12 bases between them. CDR3 sequence (DNA): TGTGCTAGTTCCGGTCGTTCATACGAGCAGTACTTC. The encoded protein is CASSGRSYEQYF.

This clone came up a few times. The J gene is TRBJ2-7, the V gene TRBV2, with D perhaps assigned TRBD1 or TRBD2 (6 bases each). V was pared by 10 bases and J by 2 bases, with 15 bases between. Germline V lookup: CDR1 SNHLY, CDR2 FYNNEI. The CDR3 consists of 13 residues. DNA for the CDR3: TGTGCCATGGGGGGCGGGGAGACCTACGAGCAGTACTTC. Amino acids: CAMGGGETYEQYF. The entire variable domain, with the rest obtained from reference TRBV2 and TRBJ2-7, is as follows: EPEVTQTPSHQVTQMGQEVILRCVPISNHLYFYWYRQILGQKVEFLVSFYNNEISEKSEIFDDQFSVERPDGSNFTLKIRSTKLEDSAMYFCAMGGGETYEQYFGPGTRLTVT.

V usage is TRBV2 and J usage is TRBJ2-7; 8 positions match TRBD2. The CDR3 loop spans 14 amino acids. The junction had 11 bases not matched to a gene; V was cut back by 8 bases and J by 5 bases. Germline-derived CDR1 and CDR2 are SNHLY and FYNNEI. This chain's CDR3 is CASVSSGGLNEQYF. The CDR3 DNA follows: TGTGCCAGCGTTAGCTCGGGGGGGCTCAACGAGCAGTACTTC.

This clone was observed a handful of times. The chain has TRBV4-1 and TRBJ2-3; D is possibly TRBD2 (7 bases). V lost 5 bases and J lost 2, with 14 bases in between. The CDR3 consists of 15 residues. Germline CDR1 MGHRA, CDR2 YSYEKL. DNA for the CDR3: TGCGCCAGCAGCGAACGGGGGGACACCACAGATACGCAGTATTTT. Translation gives CASSERGDTTDTQYF.

The table lists this clone with a count of one. This sequence joins TRBV9 and TRBJ2-7, with 8 bases identical to TRBD1. This CDR3 has 15 amino acids. With V trimmed by 3 bases and J by 1 base, 6 bases remained unmatched. Looked up from germline, CDR1 is SGDLS and CDR2 is YYNGEE. Here the CDR3 reads CASSARGQASYEQYF. The CDR3 DNA is TGTGCCAGCAGCGCGAGGGGACAGGCGTCCTACGAGCAGTACTTC.

This chain connects TRBV10-1 to TRBJ2-5; 7 nucleotides agree with TRBD1. The ends lost 0 bases at V and 3 bases at J; junction bases unmatched: 1. The CDR3 sequence is 14 residues long. CDR1 WNHNN and CDR2 SYGVQD come from the germline V gene (reference sequence). The CDR3 is CASSESGGEETQYF. The CDR3, as DNA: TGCGCCAGCAGTGAGTCAGGGGGCGAAGAGACCCAGTACTTC.

The J gene is TRBJ1-2, the V gene TRBV10-3; 8 nucleotides align to TRBD1. Looked up from germline, CDR1 is ENHRY and CDR2 is SYGVKD. This CDR3 comprises 16 residues. J lost 7 bases, V lost 10 bases, and 20 bases had no gene match. The CDR3 DNA sequence: TGTGCCAGCCGGGGAGGGACAGGCTCTATCTGGCGTGGCTACACCTTC. As protein: CASRGGTGSIWRGYTF.